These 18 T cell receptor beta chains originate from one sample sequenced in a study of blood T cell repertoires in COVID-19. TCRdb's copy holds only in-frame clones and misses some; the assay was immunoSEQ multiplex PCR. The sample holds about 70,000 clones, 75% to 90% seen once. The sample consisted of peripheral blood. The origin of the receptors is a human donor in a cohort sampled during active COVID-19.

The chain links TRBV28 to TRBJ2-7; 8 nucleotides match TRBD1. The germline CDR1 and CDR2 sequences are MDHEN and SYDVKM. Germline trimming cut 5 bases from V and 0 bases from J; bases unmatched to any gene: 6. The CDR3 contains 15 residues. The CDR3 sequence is CASSLTGALSYEQYF. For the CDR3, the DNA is TGTGCCAGCAGTCTGACAGGGGCCCTCTCCTACGAGCAGTACTTC.

CDR3 sequence (DNA): TGTGCCAGCAGCTTATGGCCCCCGCGGGGCAATGAGCAGTTCTTC. This codes for CASSLWPPRGNEQFF. The chain combines TRBV7-2 with TRBJ2-1, with a weak D call TRBD2 (6 bases). The germline V gene has CDR1 SGHTA and CDR2 FQGNSA. Trimming cost V 2 bases and J 6 bases, with 14 bases left between them. CDR3 size: 15 residues.

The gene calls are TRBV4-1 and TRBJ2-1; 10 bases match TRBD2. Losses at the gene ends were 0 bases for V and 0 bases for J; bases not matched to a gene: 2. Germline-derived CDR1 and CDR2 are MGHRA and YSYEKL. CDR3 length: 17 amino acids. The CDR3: CASSQELAGNSYNEQFF. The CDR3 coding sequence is TGCGCCAGCAGCCAAGAACTAGCGGGGAACTCCTACAATGAGCAGTTCTTC.

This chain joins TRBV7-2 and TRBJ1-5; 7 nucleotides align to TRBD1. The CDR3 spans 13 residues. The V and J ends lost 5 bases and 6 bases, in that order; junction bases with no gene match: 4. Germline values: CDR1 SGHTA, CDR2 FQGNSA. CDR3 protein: CASSLHRGQPQHF. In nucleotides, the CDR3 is TGTGCCAGCAGCCTCCACAGGGGTCAGCCCCAGCATTTT.

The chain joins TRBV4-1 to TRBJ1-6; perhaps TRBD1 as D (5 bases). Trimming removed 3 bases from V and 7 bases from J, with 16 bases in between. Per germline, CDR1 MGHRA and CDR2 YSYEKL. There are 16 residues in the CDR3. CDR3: CASSQASGFPNSPLHF. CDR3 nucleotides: TGCGCCAGCAGCCAGGCATCAGGGTTCCCAAATTCACCCCTCCACTTT.

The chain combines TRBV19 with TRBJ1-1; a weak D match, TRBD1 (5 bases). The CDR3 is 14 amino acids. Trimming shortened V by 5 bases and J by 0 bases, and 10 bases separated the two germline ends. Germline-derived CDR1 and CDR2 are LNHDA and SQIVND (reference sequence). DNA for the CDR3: TGTGCCAGTAGTTTGGGGGGAATGAACACTGAAGCTTTCTTT. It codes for CASSLGGMNTEAFF.

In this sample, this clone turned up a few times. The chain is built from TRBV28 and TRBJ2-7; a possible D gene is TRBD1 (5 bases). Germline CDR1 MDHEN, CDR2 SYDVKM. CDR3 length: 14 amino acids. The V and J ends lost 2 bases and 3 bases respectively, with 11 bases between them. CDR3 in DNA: TGTGCCAGCAGTTTAAGCGACAGCCACTACGAGCAGTACTTC. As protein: CASSLSDSHYEQYF. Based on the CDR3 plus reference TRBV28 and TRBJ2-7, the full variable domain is DVKVTQSSRYLVKRTGEKVFLECVQDMDHENMFWYRQDPGLGLRLIYFSYDVKMKEKGDIPEGYSVSREKKERFSLILESASTNQTSMYLCASSLSDSHYEQYFGPGTRLTVT.

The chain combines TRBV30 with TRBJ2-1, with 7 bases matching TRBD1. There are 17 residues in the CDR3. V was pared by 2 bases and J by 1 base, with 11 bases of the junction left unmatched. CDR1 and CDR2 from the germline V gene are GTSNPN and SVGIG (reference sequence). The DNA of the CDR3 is TGTGCCTGGAGTCCTCCCCGTAGGGGGCGATCCTACAATGAGCAGTTCTTC. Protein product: CAWSPPRRGRSYNEQFF.

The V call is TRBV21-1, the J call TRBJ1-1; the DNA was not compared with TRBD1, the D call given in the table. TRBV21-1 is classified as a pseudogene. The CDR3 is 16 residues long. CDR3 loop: CASSKLDRGENTEAFF. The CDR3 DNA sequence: TGTGCCAGCAGCAAACTCGACAGGGGGGAGAACACTGAAGCTTTCTTT.

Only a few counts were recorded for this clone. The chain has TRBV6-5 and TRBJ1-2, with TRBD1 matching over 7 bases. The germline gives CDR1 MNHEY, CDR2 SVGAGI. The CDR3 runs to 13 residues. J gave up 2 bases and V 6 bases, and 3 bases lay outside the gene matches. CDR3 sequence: CASSPRGNYGYTF. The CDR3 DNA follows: TGTGCCAGCAGCCCCAGGGGGAACTATGGCTACACCTTC.

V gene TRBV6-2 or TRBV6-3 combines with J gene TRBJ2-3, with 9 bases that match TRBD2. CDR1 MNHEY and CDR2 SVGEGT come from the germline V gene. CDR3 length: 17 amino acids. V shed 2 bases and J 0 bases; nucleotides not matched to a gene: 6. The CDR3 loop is CASSYQAGGLSTDTQYF. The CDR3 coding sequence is TGTGCCAGCAGTTACCAAGCGGGGGGATTGAGCACAGATACGCAGTATTTT.

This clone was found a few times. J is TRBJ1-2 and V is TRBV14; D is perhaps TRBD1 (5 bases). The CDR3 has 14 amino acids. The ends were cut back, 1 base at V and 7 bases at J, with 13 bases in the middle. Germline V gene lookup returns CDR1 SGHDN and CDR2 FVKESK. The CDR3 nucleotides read TGTGCCAGCAGCCAAGCCCTCAGGGCTGGTGGCTACACCTTC. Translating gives CASSQALRAGGYTF.

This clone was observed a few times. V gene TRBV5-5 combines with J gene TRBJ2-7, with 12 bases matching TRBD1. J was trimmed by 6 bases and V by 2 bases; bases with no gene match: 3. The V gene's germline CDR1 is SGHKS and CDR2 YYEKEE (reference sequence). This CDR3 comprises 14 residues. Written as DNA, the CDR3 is TGTGCCAGCAGCTTACGGGACAGGGGGCTCGAGCAGTACTTC. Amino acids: CASSLRDRGLEQYF.

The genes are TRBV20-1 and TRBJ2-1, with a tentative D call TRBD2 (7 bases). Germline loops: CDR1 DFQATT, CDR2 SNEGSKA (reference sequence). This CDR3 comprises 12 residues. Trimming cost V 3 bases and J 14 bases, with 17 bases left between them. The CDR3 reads CSASPGGPDKFF. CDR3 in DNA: TGCAGTGCTAGTCCGGGGGGCCCGGATAAGTTCTTC.

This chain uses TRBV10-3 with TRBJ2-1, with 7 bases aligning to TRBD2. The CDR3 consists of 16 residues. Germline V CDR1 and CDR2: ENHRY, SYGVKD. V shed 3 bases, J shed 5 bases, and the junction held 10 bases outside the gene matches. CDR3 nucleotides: TGTGCCATCAGTGACGGAGGCGGGGGACCTCACAATGAGCAGTTCTTC. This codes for CAISDGGGGPHNEQFF.

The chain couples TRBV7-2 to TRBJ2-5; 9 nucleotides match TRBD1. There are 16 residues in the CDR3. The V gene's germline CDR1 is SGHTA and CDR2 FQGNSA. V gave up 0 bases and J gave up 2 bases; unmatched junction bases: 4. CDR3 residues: CASSLAAGQGQETQYF. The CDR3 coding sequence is TGTGCCAGCAGCTTAGCGGCGGGACAGGGACAAGAGACCCAGTACTTC.

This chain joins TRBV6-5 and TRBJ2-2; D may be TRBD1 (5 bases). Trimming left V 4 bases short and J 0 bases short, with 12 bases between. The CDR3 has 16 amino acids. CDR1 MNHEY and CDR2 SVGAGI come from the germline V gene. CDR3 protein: CASSLRQTANTGELFF. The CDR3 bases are TGTGCCAGCAGTTTACGACAGACAGCGAACACCGGGGAGCTGTTTTTT.

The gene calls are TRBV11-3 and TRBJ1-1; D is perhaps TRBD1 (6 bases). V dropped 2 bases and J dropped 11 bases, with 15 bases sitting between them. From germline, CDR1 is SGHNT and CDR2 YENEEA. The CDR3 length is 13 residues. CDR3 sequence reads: CASSLNREGRAFF. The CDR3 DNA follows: TGTGCCAGCAGCTTAAACAGGGAGGGTAGGGCTTTCTTT.